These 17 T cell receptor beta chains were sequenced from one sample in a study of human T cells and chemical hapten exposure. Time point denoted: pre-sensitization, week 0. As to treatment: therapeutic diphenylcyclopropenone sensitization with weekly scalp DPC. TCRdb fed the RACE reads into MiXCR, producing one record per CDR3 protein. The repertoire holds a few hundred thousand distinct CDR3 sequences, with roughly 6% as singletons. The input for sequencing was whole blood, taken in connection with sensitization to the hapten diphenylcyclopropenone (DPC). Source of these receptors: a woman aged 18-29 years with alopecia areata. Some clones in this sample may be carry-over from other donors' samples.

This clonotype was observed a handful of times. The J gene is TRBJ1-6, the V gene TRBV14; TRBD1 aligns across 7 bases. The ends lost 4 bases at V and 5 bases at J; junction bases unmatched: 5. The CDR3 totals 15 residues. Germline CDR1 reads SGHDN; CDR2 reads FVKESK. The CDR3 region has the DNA TGTGCCAGCAGCCCGACAGGGTACAATAATTCACCCCTCCACTTT. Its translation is CASSPTGYNNSPLHF.

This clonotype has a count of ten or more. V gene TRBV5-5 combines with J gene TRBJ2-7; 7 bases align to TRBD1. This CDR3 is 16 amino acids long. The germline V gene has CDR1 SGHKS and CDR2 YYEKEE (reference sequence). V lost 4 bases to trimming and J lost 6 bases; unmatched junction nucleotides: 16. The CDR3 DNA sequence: TGTGCCAGCAGCAAACAACTCGACAGGGATAGGCCCGAGCAGTACTTC. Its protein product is CASSKQLDRDRPEQYF.

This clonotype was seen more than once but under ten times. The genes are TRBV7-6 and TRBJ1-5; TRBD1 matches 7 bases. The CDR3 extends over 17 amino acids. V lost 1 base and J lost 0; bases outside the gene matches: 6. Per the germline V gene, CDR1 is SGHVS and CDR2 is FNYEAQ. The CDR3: CASSLGTGTASNQPQHF. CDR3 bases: TGTGCCAGCAGCTTAGGCACCGGGACAGCTAGCAATCAGCCCCAGCATTTT.

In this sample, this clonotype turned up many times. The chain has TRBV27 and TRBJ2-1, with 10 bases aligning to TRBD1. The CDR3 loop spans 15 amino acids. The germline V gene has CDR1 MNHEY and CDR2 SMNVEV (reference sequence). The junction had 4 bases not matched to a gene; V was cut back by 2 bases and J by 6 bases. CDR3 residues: CASSLEGTGVNEQFF. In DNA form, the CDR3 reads TGTGCCAGCAGTTTAGAGGGGACAGGGGTCAATGAGCAGTTCTTC.

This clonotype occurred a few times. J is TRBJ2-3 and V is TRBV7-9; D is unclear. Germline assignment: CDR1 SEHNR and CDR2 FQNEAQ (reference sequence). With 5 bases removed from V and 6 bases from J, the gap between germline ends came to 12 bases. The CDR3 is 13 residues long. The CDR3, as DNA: TGTGCCAGCAGCGCGAGACCCGGCGATACGCAGTATTTT. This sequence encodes CASSARPGDTQYF.

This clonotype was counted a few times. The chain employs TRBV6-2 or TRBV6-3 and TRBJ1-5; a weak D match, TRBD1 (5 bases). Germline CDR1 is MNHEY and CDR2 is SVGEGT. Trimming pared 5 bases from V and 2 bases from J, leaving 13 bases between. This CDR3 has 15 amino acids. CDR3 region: CASSRGAAGNQPQHF. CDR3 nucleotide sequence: TGTGCCAGCAGTCGGGGCGCCGCGGGCAATCAGCCCCAGCATTTT.

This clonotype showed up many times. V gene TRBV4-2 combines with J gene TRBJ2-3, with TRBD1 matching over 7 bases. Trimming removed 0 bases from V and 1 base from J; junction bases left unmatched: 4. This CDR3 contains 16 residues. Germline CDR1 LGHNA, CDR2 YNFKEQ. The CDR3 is CASSQDTGVGTDTQYF. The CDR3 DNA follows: TGTGCCAGCAGCCAAGATACAGGGGTTGGCACAGATACGCAGTATTTT.

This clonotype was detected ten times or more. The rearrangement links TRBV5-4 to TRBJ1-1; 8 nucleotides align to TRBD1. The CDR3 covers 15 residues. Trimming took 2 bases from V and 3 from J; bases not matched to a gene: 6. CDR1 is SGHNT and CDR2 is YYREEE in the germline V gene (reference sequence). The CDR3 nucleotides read TGTGCCAGCAGCTTCGGACAGGGAGGCGACACTGAAGCTTTCTTT. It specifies CASSFGQGGDTEAFF.

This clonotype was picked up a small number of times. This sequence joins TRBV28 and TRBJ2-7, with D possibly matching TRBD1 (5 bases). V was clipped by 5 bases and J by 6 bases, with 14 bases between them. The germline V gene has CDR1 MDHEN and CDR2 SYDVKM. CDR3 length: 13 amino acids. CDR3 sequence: CASSRRQTLEQYF. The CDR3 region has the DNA TGTGCCAGCAGTCGCCGACAGACCCTCGAGCAGTACTTC.

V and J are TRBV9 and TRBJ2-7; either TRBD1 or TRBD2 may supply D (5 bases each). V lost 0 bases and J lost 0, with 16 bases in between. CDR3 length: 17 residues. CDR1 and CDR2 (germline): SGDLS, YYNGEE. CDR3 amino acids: CASSVGLGDGFSYEQYF. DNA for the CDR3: TGTGCCAGCAGCGTAGGGCTAGGGGACGGATTCTCCTACGAGCAGTACTTC.

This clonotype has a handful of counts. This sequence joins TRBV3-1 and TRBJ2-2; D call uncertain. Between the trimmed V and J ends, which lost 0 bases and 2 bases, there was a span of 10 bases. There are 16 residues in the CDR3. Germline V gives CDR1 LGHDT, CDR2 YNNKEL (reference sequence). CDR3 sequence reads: CASSQEVAGNTGELFF. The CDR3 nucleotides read TGTGCCAGCAGCCAAGAAGTAGCAGGAAACACCGGGGAGCTGTTTTTT. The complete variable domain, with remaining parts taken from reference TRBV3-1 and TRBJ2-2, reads DTAVSQTPKYLVTQMGNDKSIKCEQNLGHDTMYWYKQDSKKFLKIMFSYNNKELIINETVPNRFSPKSPDKAHLNLHINSLELGDSAVYFCASSQEVAGNTGELFFGEGSRLTVL.

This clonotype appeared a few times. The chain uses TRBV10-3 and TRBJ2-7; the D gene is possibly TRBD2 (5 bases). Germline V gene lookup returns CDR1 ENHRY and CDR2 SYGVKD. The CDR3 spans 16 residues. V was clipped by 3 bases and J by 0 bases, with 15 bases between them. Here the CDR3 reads CAISEVGRGISYEQYF. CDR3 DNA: TGTGCCATCAGTGAAGTAGGTAGAGGGATCTCCTACGAGCAGTACTTC.

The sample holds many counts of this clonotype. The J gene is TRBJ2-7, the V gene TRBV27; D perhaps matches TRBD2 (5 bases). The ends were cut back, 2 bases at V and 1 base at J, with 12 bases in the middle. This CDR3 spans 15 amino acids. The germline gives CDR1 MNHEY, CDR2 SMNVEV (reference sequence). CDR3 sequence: CASSLRTGISYEQYF. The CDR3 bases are TGTGCCAGCAGTTTAAGGACGGGGATATCCTACGAGCAGTACTTC.

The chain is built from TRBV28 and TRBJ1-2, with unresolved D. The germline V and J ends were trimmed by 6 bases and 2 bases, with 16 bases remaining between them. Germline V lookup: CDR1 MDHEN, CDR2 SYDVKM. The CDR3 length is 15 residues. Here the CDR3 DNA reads TGTGCCAGCAGGGCGCCGGGCAGCAAGAACTATGGCTACACCTTC. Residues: CASRAPGSKNYGYTF.

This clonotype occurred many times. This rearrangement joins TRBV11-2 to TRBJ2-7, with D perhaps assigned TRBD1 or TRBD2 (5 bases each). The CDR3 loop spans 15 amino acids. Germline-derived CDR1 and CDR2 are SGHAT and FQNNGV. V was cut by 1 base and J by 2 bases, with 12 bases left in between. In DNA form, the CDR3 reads TGTGCCAGCAGCTTAGGAGACAGCGGAGCCTACGAGCAGTACTTC. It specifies CASSLGDSGAYEQYF. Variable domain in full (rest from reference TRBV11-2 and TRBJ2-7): EAGVAQSPRYKIIEKRQSVAFWCNPISGHATLYWYQQILGQGPKLLIQFQNNGVVDDSQLPKDRFSAERLKGVDSTLKIQPAKLEDSAVYLCASSLGDSGAYEQYFGPGTRLTVT.

CDR3 coding DNA: TGTGCCAGCAGACGCCCTGGACGGTTGAATGAAAAACTGTTTTTT. This encodes CASRRPGRLNEKLFF. The chain carries TRBV6-6 and TRBJ1-4; D unresolved. Trimming stripped 6 bases from V and 5 bases from J, with 16 bases between. The CDR3 length is 15 residues. Germline CDR1 is MNHNY and CDR2 is SVGAGI (reference sequence).

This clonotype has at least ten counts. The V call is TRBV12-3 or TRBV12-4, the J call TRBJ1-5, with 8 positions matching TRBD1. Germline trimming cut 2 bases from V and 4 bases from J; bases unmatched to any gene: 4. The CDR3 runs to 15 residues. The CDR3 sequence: CASSLNTGGNQPQHF. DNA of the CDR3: TGTGCCAGCAGTTTAAATACAGGGGGAAATCAGCCCCAGCATTTT.